The 10 T cell receptor beta chains given below trace back to one sample, sequenced in a study of blood T cell repertoires in COVID-19. Method: immunoSEQ multiplex PCR; TCRdb's copy keeps in-frame clones and lacks some. In the table there are fewer than 350,000 clones, 89% of which are singletons. The sample was PBMCs or T cells enriched from blood (not recorded which). All receptors come from a man between 60 and 75 years old who had recovered from COVID-19.

This chain links TRBV6-5 with TRBJ1-1; a weak D match, TRBD1 (6 bases). The CDR3 is 12 amino acids. Looked up from germline, CDR1 is MNHEY and CDR2 is SVGAGI. The V and J ends lost 0 bases and 7 bases respectively, with 6 bases between them. CDR3 in DNA: TGTGCCAGCAGTTACTCGACAGGTGAAGCTTTCTTT. Protein sequence: CASSYSTGEAFF.

This sequence joins TRBV28 and TRBJ2-1, with D possibly TRBD1 on 5 matching bases. The CDR3 consists of 16 residues. Per the germline V gene, CDR1 is MDHEN and CDR2 is SYDVKM. Deletions cut 4 bases from V and 1 base from J, with 14 bases between. CDR3 sequence (DNA): TGTGCCAGCAGTTCCATACCAGGGCGTTCCTACAATGAGCAGTTCTTC. Amino acids: CASSSIPGRSYNEQFF.

This clone was seen a few times. The gene calls are TRBV5-4 and TRBJ1-3; 8 bases agree with TRBD1. CDR3 size: 15 residues. Germline lookup yields CDR1 SGHNT and CDR2 YYREEE (reference sequence). V was pared by 8 bases and J by 3 bases, with 10 bases of the junction left unmatched. As DNA, the CDR3 is TGTGCCAGTTCCATCGGACAGGGATTTGGAAACACCATATATTTT. Protein product: CASSIGQGFGNTIYF.

This clone was counted a few times. The rearrangement joins TRBV5-4 to TRBJ1-1, with 9 bases that match TRBD1. CDR1 is SGHNT and CDR2 is YYREEE in the germline V gene (reference sequence). After removal of 3 bases from V and 3 bases from J, the junction contained 9 bases not matched to a gene. CDR3 length equals 16 residues. The chain's CDR3 is CASSSRTRQGDTEAFF. In DNA, the CDR3 is TGTGCCAGCAGCTCCCGGACCCGACAGGGGGACACTGAAGCTTTCTTT.

CDR3 in DNA: TGTGCCAGCAGTACCTGGCGGGGGTCCTACGAGCAGTACTTC. This encodes CASSTWRGSYEQYF. The genes are TRBV28 and TRBJ2-7; 7 nucleotides match TRBD2. The J segment lost 1 base and the V segment lost 5 bases, leaving 5 bases of the junction unmatched. Germline values: CDR1 MDHEN, CDR2 SYDVKM. This CDR3 contains 14 residues. Filled out from reference TRBV28 and TRBJ2-7, the complete variable domain reads DVKVTQSSRYLVKRTGEKVFLECVQDMDHENMFWYRQDPGLGLRLIYFSYDVKMKEKGDIPEGYSVSREKKERFSLILESASTNQTSMYLCASSTWRGSYEQYFGPGTRLTVT.

The rearrangement uses TRBV5-8 and TRBJ2-6, with TRBD2 as a possible D gene (5 bases). Germline CDR1 reads SGHTS; CDR2 reads YDEGEE. The CDR3 spans 16 residues. Trimming took off 1 base at V and 4 bases at J, with 12 bases between the two ends. In DNA form, the CDR3 reads TGTGCCAGCAGCTTGTATCGGGGTTCCGGGGCCAACGTCCTGACTTTC. As protein: CASSLYRGSGANVLTF.

This clone has just one count. V and J are TRBV20-1 and TRBJ2-5; tentative D call: TRBD1 (6 bases). The germline V and J ends were trimmed by 3 bases and 4 bases, with 12 bases remaining between them. Looked up from germline, CDR1 is DFQATT and CDR2 is SNEGSKA (reference sequence). The CDR3 consists of 13 residues. This CDR3 is CSASTSGAETQYF. The CDR3, as DNA: TGCAGTGCTAGTACGTCAGGGGCAGAGACCCAGTACTTC.

This chain joins TRBV3-1 (or the pseudogene TRBV3-2) and TRBJ2-1, with D possibly matching TRBD1 (8 bases). Trimming took 4 bases from V and 8 from J, leaving 15 bases between them. Germline V lookup: CDR1 LGHDT, CDR2 YNNKEL (reference sequence). The length of the CDR3 is 14 residues. Here the CDR3 reads CASSPRTGRDEQFF. CDR3 DNA: TGTGCCAGCAGCCCGCGGACAGGGAGGGATGAGCAGTTCTTC.

The chain employs TRBV6-6 and TRBJ2-7; possibly TRBD1 for D (6 bases). The V gene's germline CDR1 is MNHNY and CDR2 SVGAGI (reference sequence). Trimming took off 4 bases at V and 7 bases at J, with 11 bases between the two ends. The CDR3 covers 12 residues. The CDR3 loop reads CASSFTGQEQYF. In nucleotides, the CDR3 is TGTGCCAGCAGTTTTACAGGGCAAGAGCAGTACTTC.

The chain couples TRBV20-1 to TRBJ2-1, with a tentative D call TRBD2 (6 bases). Germline V gene lookup returns CDR1 DFQATT and CDR2 SNEGSKA (reference sequence). This CDR3 comprises 11 residues. V was clipped by 1 base and J by 9 bases, with 7 bases between them. The DNA of the CDR3 is TGCAGTGCTAGAGGGGGAGGTGAGCAGTTCTTC. Amino acid sequence: CSARGGGEQFF.